Shown below are 18 T cell receptor beta chains from a single sample sequenced in a study of blood T cell repertoires in COVID-19. Clones were sequenced by immunoSEQ multiplex PCR, and TCRdb holds only the in-frame ones, with some missing. The data contain about 83,000 clones, more than 75% of them singletons. The sample comprised peripheral blood. All receptors derive from a woman older than 75 with active or convalescent COVID-19.

The chain couples TRBV14 to TRBJ1-1; perhaps TRBD1 as D (5 bases). The CDR3 has 13 residues. V shed 3 bases and J shed 1 base, with 6 bases lying between them. The V gene's germline CDR1 is SGHDN and CDR2 FVKESK. CDR3 in amino acids: CASSQGQNTEAFF. The CDR3 DNA reads TGTGCCAGCAGCCAGGGGCAGAACACTGAAGCTTTCTTT.

In DNA, the CDR3 is TGTGCCAGCAGCTCAACATTGAACATGAACACTGAAGCTTTCTTT. Translated: CASSSTLNMNTEAFF. This sequence joins TRBV9 and TRBJ1-1; no reliable D call. CDR1 and CDR2 from the germline V gene are SGDLS and YYNGEE. V shed 4 bases and J shed 0 bases, with 13 bases lying between them. The CDR3 has 15 amino acids.

This chain uses TRBV7-8 with TRBJ1-6, with 7 nucleotides matching TRBD1. CDR1 SGHVS and CDR2 FQNEAQ come from the germline V gene. The CDR3 totals 15 residues. Unmatched junction bases numbered 4, after V lost 2 bases and J lost 6 bases. The CDR3 DNA is TGTGCCAGCAGCTTAATGGGACAGATTAATTCACCCCTCCACTTT. Its translation is CASSLMGQINSPLHF.

The genes are TRBV7-9 and TRBJ2-5; tentative D call: TRBD1 (5 bases). CDR1 is SEHNR, CDR2 FQNEAQ, per germline (reference sequence). Trimming took 5 bases from V and 1 from J, leaving 11 bases between them. This CDR3 has 14 residues. The CDR3 spells CASSLDRVQETQYF. CDR3 bases: TGTGCCAGCAGCCTCGACAGAGTCCAAGAGACCCAGTACTTC.

This sequence joins TRBV27 and TRBJ1-5, with D perhaps TRBD1 (5 bases). The CDR3 consists of 13 residues. Germline V lookup: CDR1 MNHEY, CDR2 SMNVEV (reference sequence). Trimming removed 3 bases at V and 7 bases at J, with 10 bases between. This chain's CDR3 is CASSLGRGQPQHF. The CDR3 DNA is TGTGCCAGCAGTTTGGGTCGGGGGCAGCCCCAGCATTTT.

The chain employs TRBV24-1 and TRBJ1-5; 7 bases are a match to TRBD1. The CDR3 has 17 residues. Looked up from germline, CDR1 is KGHDR and CDR2 is SFDVKD. V lost 5 bases, J lost 0 bases, and 9 bases stayed unmatched. The CDR3 reads CATSGGEGAYSNQPQHF. The CDR3, as DNA: TGTGCCACCAGTGGGGGAGAGGGGGCTTATAGCAATCAGCCCCAGCATTTT.

The genes are TRBV5-1 and TRBJ2-7; a possible D gene is TRBD2 (6 bases). CDR1 and CDR2 from the germline V gene are SGHRS and YFSETQ. Trimming cost V 4 bases and J 0 bases, with 14 bases left between them. The CDR3 length is 15 residues. CDR3 DNA: TGCGCCAGCAGCCCCCGCGGGGTGAGCTCCTACGAGCAGTACTTC. It is translated as CASSPRGVSSYEQYF.

J is TRBJ1-4 and V is TRBV7-8, with no clear D. V lost 3 bases to trimming and J lost 10 bases, with 9 bases between them. CDR1 is SGHVS, CDR2 FQNEAQ, per germline. The CDR3 is 12 amino acids. DNA for the CDR3: TGTGCCAGCAGCTTTCCCCAATCAAAACTGTTTTTT. As protein: CASSFPQSKLFF.

Only one count was recorded for this clone. This chain joins TRBV5-5 and TRBJ1-5; no reliable D call. Trimming left V 0 bases short and J 2 bases short, with 12 bases between. Germline-derived CDR1 and CDR2 are SGHKS and YYEKEE (reference sequence). The CDR3 has 16 amino acids. The CDR3 coding sequence is TGTGCCAGCAGCTTGGTTCAGTTTCGTGGCAATCAGCCCCAGCATTTT. It yields the protein CASSLVQFRGNQPQHF.

This clone was recorded only once. The chain recombines TRBV7-2 with TRBJ2-2; 8 bases agree with TRBD1. CDR3 size: 14 residues. Germline V lookup: CDR1 SGHTA, CDR2 FQGNSA. V lost 3 bases, J lost 6 bases, and 3 bases stayed unmatched. CDR3 protein: CASSFQGAAGELFF. The CDR3 DNA is TGTGCCAGCAGCTTTCAGGGGGCCGCCGGGGAGCTGTTTTTT. Full variable domain (rest looked up from reference TRBV7-2 and TRBJ2-2): GAGVSQSPSNKVTEKGKDVELRCDPISGHTALYWYRQSLGQGLEFLIYFQGNSAPDKSGLPSDRFSAERTGGSVSTLTIQRTQQEDSAVYLCASSFQGAAGELFFGEGSRLTVL.

The chain couples TRBV25-1 to TRBJ2-2; unclear D gene. V lost 4 bases and J 6 bases, leaving 9 bases between the germline ends. Germline values: CDR1 MGHDK, CDR2 SYGVNS. The CDR3 extends over 13 amino acids. The CDR3 loop reads CASSASVAGELFF. Written as DNA, the CDR3 is TGTGCCAGCAGTGCGTCGGTTGCCGGGGAGCTGTTTTTT.

In its sample, this clone was seen once. The chain uses TRBV28 and TRBJ2-2, with D tentatively TRBD1 (5 bases). CDR1 and CDR2 from the germline V gene are MDHEN and SYDVKM. V lost 3 bases, J lost 0 bases, and 8 bases lay in between. The CDR3 is 15 amino acids. DNA of the CDR3: TGTGCCAGCAGTTTTGACAGCGCGAACACCGGGGAGCTGTTTTTT. This encodes CASSFDSANTGELFF.

The CDR3 sequence: CASSSLSGSTSDTQYF. The CDR3 region has the DNA TGTGCCAGCAGCTCCCTTAGCGGGAGTACTTCAGATACGCAGTATTTT. The rearrangement links TRBV5-4 to TRBJ2-3; 9 bases are shared with TRBD2. Unmatched junction bases numbered 9, after V lost 3 bases and J lost 4 bases. The CDR3 is made up of 16 amino acids. Germline assignment: CDR1 SGHNT and CDR2 YYREEE (reference sequence). The variable domain in full, completed from reference TRBV5-4 and TRBJ2-3, reads ETGVTQSPTHLIKTRGQQVTLRCSSQSGHNTVSWYQQALGQGPQFIFQYYREEENGRGNFPPRFSGLQFPNYSSELNVNALELDDSALYLCASSSLSGSTSDTQYFGPGTRLTVL.

This sequence joins TRBV29-1 and TRBJ2-7; the D gene could be TRBD1 or TRBD2 (5 bases each). With 7 bases removed from V and 0 bases from J, the gap between germline ends came to 10 bases. Per the germline V gene, CDR1 is SQVTM and CDR2 is ANQGSEA. This CDR3 contains 12 residues. Here the CDR3 DNA reads TGCAGCGGGGGGACGGGCTCCTACGAGCAGTACTTC. It codes for CSGGTGSYEQYF.

The J gene is TRBJ2-1, the V gene TRBV2, with 8 positions matching TRBD2. Trimming removed 4 bases from V and 4 bases from J; junction bases left unmatched: 18. This CDR3 comprises 19 residues. The V gene's germline CDR1 is SNHLY and CDR2 FYNNEI. The CDR3 bases are TGTGCCAGCAGTGGACAAAGCGGGGGCCCCTCGGGTCATTACAATGAGCAGTTCTTC. Protein product: CASSGQSGGPSGHYNEQFF.

The V gene is TRBV19, the J gene TRBJ2-5; 10 bases fit TRBD1. The CDR3 covers 15 residues. Trimming removed 6 bases from V and 2 bases from J; junction bases left unmatched: 6. In germline, CDR1 is LNHDA, CDR2 SQIVND (reference sequence). CDR3 amino acids: CASSLWTGGQETQYF. CDR3 DNA sequence: TGTGCCAGTAGCCTTTGGACAGGGGGTCAAGAGACCCAGTACTTC.

The V call is TRBV7-8, the J call TRBJ1-4; perhaps TRBD1 as D (6 bases). V lost 5 bases to trimming and J lost 4 bases, with 23 bases between them. The CDR3 covers 18 residues. Per the germline V gene, CDR1 is SGHVS and CDR2 is FQNEAQ. CDR3 DNA: TGTGCCAGCAGCCAGGAAACGTACAGGGCCAGGGTTAATGAAAAACTGTTTTTT. Translating gives CASSQETYRARVNEKLFF.

This clone has a handful of counts. V usage is TRBV28 and J usage is TRBJ1-2; unclear D gene. The ends were cut back, 1 base at V and 0 bases at J, with 9 bases in the middle. The CDR3 sequence is 15 residues long. The germline gives CDR1 MDHEN, CDR2 SYDVKM. CDR3 residues: CASSLFTAANYGYTF. CDR3 DNA sequence: TGTGCCAGCAGTTTATTTACGGCGGCTAACTATGGCTACACCTTC.